What follows are 32 T cell receptor beta chains derived from one specimen sequenced in a study of blood T cells in healthy people across ages. With a J-beta primer mix and a sample-barcoded 5' primer, a second PCR ran about 6 to 11 cycles. TCRdb independently ran MiXCR on the 5' RACE reads; one entry per CDR3 protein. Of approximately 800,000 distinct CDR3 sequences in the sample, just over 55% were seen once. The sequenced sample was blood. The receptors here all came from a man aged 35 to 55 in good health.

This clonotype was seen a handful of times. The chain couples TRBV12-3 or TRBV12-4 to TRBJ2-1, with unresolved D. The V and J ends lost 1 base and 0 bases respectively, with 4 bases between them. The CDR3 sequence is 14 residues long. CDR3 coding DNA: TGTGCCAGCAGTTTAGTACGCTCCTACAATGAGCAGTTCTTC. It translates to CASSLVRSYNEQFF.

The genes are TRBV4-1 and TRBJ2-1; D might be TRBD1 (5 bases). The germline V gene has CDR1 MGHRA and CDR2 YSYEKL. The CDR3 contains 17 residues. Trimming removed 0 bases at V and 6 bases at J, with 18 bases between. This CDR3 is CASSQDLPGLGGNEQFF. CDR3 sequence (DNA): TGCGCCAGCAGCCAAGATCTACCAGGGCTTGGTGGCAATGAGCAGTTCTTC.

The chain has TRBV6-2 or TRBV6-3 and TRBJ2-5; D might be TRBD1 or TRBD2, each matching 5 bases. The J call is in doubt because the DNA end fits TRBJ2-7 better. The CDR3 consists of 17 residues. Germline lookup yields CDR1 MNHEY and CDR2 SVGEGT. As DNA, the CDR3 is TGTGCCAGCAGTCTAAACTACGACCGGGACCCATTTCCCGAGCAGTACTTC. Its translation: CASSLNYDRDPFPEQYF.

The chain employs TRBV28 and TRBJ2-3, with D perhaps matching TRBD1 (6 bases). The V gene's germline CDR1 is MDHEN and CDR2 SYDVKM. The CDR3 length is 17 residues. V was pared by 5 bases and J by 7 bases, with 25 bases between. CDR3 nucleotides: TGTGCCAGCAGTCCAAATGCGGTTCAGGGGTGGGAAAATACGCAGTATTTT. This sequence encodes CASSPNAVQGWENTQYF.

This clonotype appeared a few times. This chain connects TRBV28 to TRBJ2-7, with 8 bases matching TRBD1. The CDR3 contains 17 residues. Losses at the gene ends were 3 bases for V and 2 bases for J; bases not matched to a gene: 12. CDR1 and CDR2 from the germline V gene are MDHEN and SYDVKM. The CDR3 spells CASSFLTGGRGAYEQYF. CDR3 nucleotide sequence: TGTGCCAGCAGTTTCCTTACAGGGGGTCGAGGTGCCTACGAGCAGTACTTC.

The chain uses TRBV29-1 and TRBJ2-3; the D gene is possibly TRBD2 (5 bases). The CDR3 totals 13 residues. Deletions cut 8 bases from V and 2 bases from J, with 14 bases between. CDR1 is SQVTM, CDR2 ANQGSEA, per germline. As DNA, the CDR3 is TGCAGCCTTAAGGGAGTTCACACAGATACGCAGTATTTT. Translating it yields CSLKGVHTDTQYF.

The V and J genes are TRBV24-1 and TRBJ2-7, with D possibly TRBD1 on 6 matching bases. Germline V lookup: CDR1 KGHDR, CDR2 SFDVKD. The V gene lost 9 bases and the J gene lost 2 bases, with 13 bases spanning the gap. This CDR3 is built from 13 residues. Here the CDR3 reads CATGGGRTYEQYF. The CDR3 DNA reads TGTGCCACCGGTGGGGGCAGGACCTACGAGCAGTACTTC.

A single count supports this clonotype. The chain links TRBV29-1 to TRBJ1-2, with D maybe TRBD1 (6 bases). Trimming stripped 7 bases from V and 5 bases from J, with 17 bases between. The CDR3 contains 13 residues. Germline values: CDR1 SQVTM, CDR2 ANQGSEA. CDR3 DNA: TGCAGCGCCTTCGACAGGACAACTTATGGCTACACCTTC. As protein: CSAFDRTTYGYTF. The whole variable domain, remainder taken from reference TRBV29-1 and TRBJ1-2, is SAVISQKPSRDICQRGTSLTIQCQVDSQVTMMFWYRQQPGQSLTLIATANQGSEATYESGFVIDKFPISRPNLTFSTLTVSNMSPEDSSIYLCSAFDRTTYGYTFGSGTRLTVV.

This clonotype came up a few times. This chain links TRBV29-1 with TRBJ1-2; no definite D call. The length of the CDR3 is 12 residues. Trimming pared 7 bases from V and 0 bases from J, leaving 9 bases between. The germline CDR1 and CDR2 sequences are SQVTM and ANQGSEA. The CDR3 sequence is CSAGDSNYGYTF. CDR3 bases: TGCAGCGCCGGGGATTCTAACTATGGCTACACCTTC.

J is TRBJ2-2 and V is TRBV5-1; D not resolved. With 4 bases removed from V and 5 bases from J, the gap between germline ends came to 6 bases. Germline values: CDR1 SGHRS, CDR2 YFSETQ. This CDR3 has 12 amino acids. The DNA for the CDR3 is TGCGCCAGCAGCACTACGACCGGGGAGCTGTTTTTT. Translated, it gives CASSTTTGELFF.

In its sample, this clonotype was seen a few times. The chain is built from TRBV20-1 and TRBJ2-5, with no clear D. Germline lookup yields CDR1 DFQATT and CDR2 SNEGSKA (reference sequence). V gave up 4 bases and J gave up 3 bases, with 9 bases separating them. The CDR3 has 12 amino acids. The CDR3 here is CSAKRQEETQYF. CDR3 DNA: TGCAGTGCTAAGCGACAAGAAGAGACCCAGTACTTC.

This rearrangement joins TRBV20-1 to TRBJ2-7, with TRBD2 matching over 8 bases. The CDR3 spans 15 residues. In germline, CDR1 is DFQATT, CDR2 SNEGSKA (reference sequence). V trimming: 3 bases; J trimming: 0 bases; junction bases outside the gene matches: 7. Written as DNA, the CDR3 is TGCAGTGCTAGCGGAGCGGGAGTAGGCTCCTACGAGCAGTACTTC. This sequence encodes CSASGAGVGSYEQYF.

This rearrangement joins TRBV5-1 to TRBJ2-1; TRBD1 or TRBD2 may be the D gene (5 bases each). CDR3 size: 13 residues. V lost 1 base and J 5 bases, leaving 7 bases between the germline ends. Germline assignment: CDR1 SGHRS and CDR2 YFSETQ. The CDR3 DNA is TGCGCCAGCAGCTTGAGAGGGGACAATGAGCAGTTCTTC. Its protein is CASSLRGDNEQFF.

The gene calls are TRBV7-2 and TRBJ1-1; tentatively, D is TRBD1 (5 bases). This CDR3 comprises 13 residues. V gave up 5 bases and J gave up 3 bases, with 10 bases separating them. Germline-derived CDR1 and CDR2 are SGHTA and FQGNSA. CDR3 in amino acids: CASSLDSHTEAFF. The CDR3 region has the DNA TGTGCCAGCAGCCTCGACAGCCACACTGAAGCTTTCTTT.

The chain combines TRBV2 with TRBJ2-5; D possibly uses TRBD1 or TRBD2 (7 bases each). The end of the DNA fits TRBJ2-4 better, so the J call may be wrong. The CDR3 is 14 amino acids. Germline V CDR1 and CDR2: SNHLY, FYNNEI. This chain's CDR3 is CASKGGTVLNIQYF. CDR3 DNA: TGTGCCAGCAAGGGGGGGACAGTCCTTAACATTCAGTACTTC.

The chain combines TRBV29-1 with TRBJ1-5; no reliable D call. Germline CDR1 and CDR2: SQVTM and ANQGSEA. V gave up 4 bases and J gave up 1 base, with 11 bases separating them. This CDR3 contains 14 residues. The CDR3 coding sequence is TGCAGCGTTGCGCGGGATGGGAGCAATCAGCCCCAGCATTTT. It translates to CSVARDGSNQPQHF.

This clonotype was counted ten times or more. This rearrangement joins TRBV4-3 to TRBJ2-3, with TRBD2 matching 13 bases. The CDR3 runs 17 residues. Germline V gene sequence: CDR1 LGHNA, CDR2 YSLEER. V dropped 4 bases and J dropped 3; count of bases not matched to a gene: 7. The CDR3 loop reads CASSLRGLAGETDTQYF. The CDR3 DNA is TGCGCCAGCAGCCTAAGAGGACTAGCGGGAGAGACAGATACGCAGTATTTT.

J is TRBJ2-3 and V is TRBV27; the D is unclear. This CDR3 comprises 12 residues. Germline V gives CDR1 MNHEY, CDR2 SMNVEV (reference sequence). Trimming removed 5 bases from V and 6 bases from J, with 9 bases in between. DNA of the CDR3: TGTGCCAGCAGTATCGACGGCGATACGCAGTATTTT. This codes for CASSIDGDTQYF.

This chain joins TRBV7-2 and TRBJ1-2, with D unresolved. The V gene lost 1 base and the J gene lost 10 bases, with 16 bases spanning the gap. The CDR3 contains 14 residues. Germline CDR1 reads SGHTA; CDR2 reads FQGNSA. The CDR3 region has the DNA TGTGCCAGCAGCTTAGGCCTAAATGTGGCGGACTACACCTTC. It codes for CASSLGLNVADYTF.

The gene calls are TRBV20-1 and TRBJ1-2; 8 bases map to TRBD1. The junction had 6 bases not matched to a gene; V was cut back by 7 bases and J by 8 bases. Germline V CDR1 and CDR2: DFQATT, SNEGSKA (reference sequence). This CDR3 is 11 amino acids long. In nucleotides, the CDR3 is TGCAGTGGGACAGGGAGGTGGGGCTACACCTTC. Its protein is CSGTGRWGYTF.

V and J are TRBV13 and TRBJ2-7; TRBD2 agrees at 13 bases. The ends lost 0 bases at V and 5 bases at J; junction bases unmatched: 7. The CDR3 has 17 amino acids. Germline V gene data show CDR1 as PRHDT and CDR2 as FYEKMQ (reference sequence). In nucleotides, the CDR3 is TGTGCCAGCAGCTTAGGGATTTCGGGACTAGCGGGAAACGAGCAGTACTTC. Its protein is CASSLGISGLAGNEQYF.

There are a few counts of this clonotype. J is TRBJ2-5 and V is TRBV20-1, with 7 bases lining up with TRBD2. CDR3 length: 14 residues. CDR1 is DFQATT and CDR2 is SNEGSKA in the germline V gene (reference sequence). V lost 6 bases and J lost 5; bases outside the gene matches: 12. The CDR3, as DNA: TGCAGTGCGACCCGGGAGGAGCGAGTGGAGACCCAGTACTTC. Encoded protein: CSATREERVETQYF.

This clonotype was counted a few times. The V gene is TRBV20-1, the J gene TRBJ2-3; 8 bases map to TRBD2. CDR1 DFQATT and CDR2 SNEGSKA come from the germline V gene (reference sequence). This CDR3 has 14 amino acids. This chain's CDR3 is CSLQPGTSSDTQYF. The CDR3 DNA sequence: TGCAGCCTTCAACCCGGGACTAGTTCAGATACGCAGTATTTT.

The genes are TRBV7-7 and TRBJ2-1; no definite D call. CDR1 SSHAT and CDR2 FNYEAQ come from the germline V gene (reference sequence). The CDR3 spans 15 residues. CDR3 protein: CANSLGRGLNNEQFF. In nucleotides, the CDR3 is TGTGCTAACAGCTTAGGACGCGGTCTAAACAATGAGCAGTTCTTC.

The CDR3 reads CASSLVTGTHTPYEQYF. In nucleotides, the CDR3 is TGCGCCAGCAGCTTGGTTACCGGGACTCATACCCCCTACGAGCAGTACTTC. The rearrangement links TRBV5-1 to TRBJ2-7; D might be TRBD2 (6 bases). Per germline, CDR1 SGHRS and CDR2 YFSETQ. The CDR3 runs to 17 residues. Trimming took off 0 bases at V and 2 bases at J, with 18 bases between the two ends.

Regarding this clonotype: The junction shows a germline mismatch at one end, possibly a read error. DNA of the CDR3: TGTGCCAGCAGGGAATTTTCGGTCCAAGAGACTCAGTACTTC. Its translation is CASREFSVQETQYF. The rearrangement uses TRBV25-1 and TRBJ2-5; no clear D. The CDR3 covers 14 residues. Germline CDR1 reads MGHDK; CDR2 reads SYGVNS.

This clonotype has more than one count but fewer than ten. This rearrangement joins TRBV28 to TRBJ2-3; D is unclear. Trimming removed 6 bases at V and 8 bases at J, with 12 bases between. Germline V gene lookup returns CDR1 MDHEN and CDR2 SYDVKM. This CDR3 has 12 amino acids. The CDR3 sequence: CASSPLEATQYF. CDR3 in DNA: TGTGCCAGCAGCCCCCTAGAAGCTACGCAGTATTTT.

The chain links TRBV27 to TRBJ2-4, with 8 bases identical to TRBD2. Per the germline V gene, CDR1 is MNHEY and CDR2 is SMNVEV (reference sequence). The V segment lost 4 bases and the J segment 7 bases; nucleotides outside the gene matches: 6. The CDR3 totals 14 residues. The CDR3 spells CASSSGTSFNIQYF. The DNA for the CDR3 is TGTGCCAGCAGTTCCGGGACTAGTTTCAACATTCAGTACTTC.

The chain employs TRBV10-3 and TRBJ1-6; tentative D call: TRBD1 (6 bases). The germline V gene has CDR1 ENHRY and CDR2 SYGVKD. The V end was cut by 7 bases, the J end by 6 bases, with 7 bases between. There are 12 residues in the CDR3. The CDR3 sequence: CAIKQGNSPLHF. The CDR3 DNA reads as TGTGCCATCAAACAGGGTAATTCACCCCTCCACTTT.

This rearrangement joins TRBV7-2 to TRBJ2-3; D might be TRBD2 (6 bases). CDR3 length: 16 residues. Germline V gene sequence: CDR1 SGHTA, CDR2 FQGNSA. Trimming took 7 bases from V and 4 from J, leaving 21 bases between them. The DNA for the CDR3 is TGTGCCAGCACTCCCGAGGGACGGGAGTCCCCAGATACGCAGTATTTT. Its translation: CASTPEGRESPDTQYF.

This clonotype was recorded a few times. J is TRBJ1-6 and V is TRBV29-1; 8 bases agree with TRBD1. Germline lookup yields CDR1 SQVTM and CDR2 ANQGSEA. After removal of 4 bases from V and 8 bases from J, the junction contained 4 bases not matched to a gene. The CDR3 spans 13 residues. CDR3 DNA: TGCAGCGTTGGTCAGGGGGCAGATTCACCCCTCCACTTT. Translating it yields CSVGQGADSPLHF.

This clonotype was observed a single time. The chain is built from TRBV27 and TRBJ1-1, with D possibly being TRBD1 (5 bases). The germline V and J ends were trimmed by 2 bases and 1 base, with 8 bases remaining between them. In germline, CDR1 is MNHEY, CDR2 SMNVEV (reference sequence). The CDR3 spans 14 residues. The CDR3 DNA sequence: TGTGCCAGCAGTTTAACTCAGGGGAACACTGAAGCTTTCTTT. Translating gives CASSLTQGNTEAFF.